The clone carrying this TCR beta chain was seen once. This specimen belongs to a study of T cell changes during pregnancy in multiple sclerosis. Clones were read by immunoSEQ multiplex PCR, and TCRdb kept only the in-frame ones, dropping some. The sample has around 80,000 clones, roughly 95% seen once; the top ten hold 1.1%. The V end lost 5 bases, the J end lost 4 bases, and 18 bases lay between the germline ends. Germline V gene sequence: CDR1 SGHAT, CDR2 FQNNGV. The CDR3 is 16 amino acids. The receptor's source is a female donor with multiple sclerosis, enrolled in a pregnancy study. The sequences come from peripheral blood, collected in the second trimester of pregnancy. This sequence joins TRBV11-2 and TRBJ1-3; maybe TRBD1 (6 bases). For the CDR3, the DNA is TGTGCCAGCAGCCGGACTGTGGGGGCTAACGGAAACACCATATATTTT. Protein product: CASSRTVGANGNTIYF.